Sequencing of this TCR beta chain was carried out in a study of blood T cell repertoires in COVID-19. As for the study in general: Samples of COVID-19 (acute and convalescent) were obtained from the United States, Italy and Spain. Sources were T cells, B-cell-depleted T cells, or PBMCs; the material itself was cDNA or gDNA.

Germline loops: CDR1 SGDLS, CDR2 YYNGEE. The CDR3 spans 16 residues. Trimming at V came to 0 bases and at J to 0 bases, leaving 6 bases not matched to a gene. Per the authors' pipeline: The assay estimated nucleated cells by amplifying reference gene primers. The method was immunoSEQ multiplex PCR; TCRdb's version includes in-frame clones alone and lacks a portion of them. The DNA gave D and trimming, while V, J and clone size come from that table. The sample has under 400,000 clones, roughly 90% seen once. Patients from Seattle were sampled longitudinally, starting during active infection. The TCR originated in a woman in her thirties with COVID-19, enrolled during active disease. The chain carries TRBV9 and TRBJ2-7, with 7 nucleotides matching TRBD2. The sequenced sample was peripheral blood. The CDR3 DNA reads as TGTGCCAGCAGCGTAGGATCTAGCGGAACCTCCTACGAGCAGTACTTC. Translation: CASSVGSSGTSYEQYF.